This TCR beta chain emerged from a study of blood T cell repertoires in COVID-19. Study summary: Sources were T cells, B-cell-depleted T cells, or PBMCs; the material itself was cDNA or gDNA.

Germline assignment: CDR1 SGDLS and CDR2 YYNGEE. V lost 1 base, J lost 3 bases, and 7 bases stayed unmatched. This CDR3 is built from 15 residues. Original processing methods: Researchers report that nucleated cell counts were estimated from reference gene primer amplification. Profiled with immunoSEQ multiplex PCR; TCRdb holds only in-frame clones, not every one. V and J calls and clone size are those listed in that table; D and trimming were worked out from the DNA. The sample yields about 270,000 clones, about 89% seen once. The chain is built from TRBV9 and TRBJ2-7; 7 bases are a match to TRBD1. The clonotype originates from a man aged 35-49 years who had recovered from COVID-19. Sequenced material: peripheral blood. The CDR3 nucleotides are TGTGCCAGCAGCGTAATGGGAACAGGGGTCTACGAGCAGTACTTC. Translated, it gives CASSVMGTGVYEQYF.